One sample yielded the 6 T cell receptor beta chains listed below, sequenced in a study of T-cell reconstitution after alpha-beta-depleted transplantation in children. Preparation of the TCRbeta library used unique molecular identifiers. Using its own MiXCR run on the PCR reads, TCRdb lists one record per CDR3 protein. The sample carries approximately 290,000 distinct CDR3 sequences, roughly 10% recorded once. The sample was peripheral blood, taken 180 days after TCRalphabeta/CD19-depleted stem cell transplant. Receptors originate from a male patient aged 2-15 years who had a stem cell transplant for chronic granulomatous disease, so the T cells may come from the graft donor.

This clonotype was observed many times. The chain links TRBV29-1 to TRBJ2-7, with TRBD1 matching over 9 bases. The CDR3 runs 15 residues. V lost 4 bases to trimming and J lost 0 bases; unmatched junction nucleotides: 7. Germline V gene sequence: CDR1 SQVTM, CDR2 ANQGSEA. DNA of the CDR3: TGCAGCGTTGGAACCACAGGGGGCTTCTCCTACGAGCAGTACTTC. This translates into CSVGTTGGFSYEQYF.

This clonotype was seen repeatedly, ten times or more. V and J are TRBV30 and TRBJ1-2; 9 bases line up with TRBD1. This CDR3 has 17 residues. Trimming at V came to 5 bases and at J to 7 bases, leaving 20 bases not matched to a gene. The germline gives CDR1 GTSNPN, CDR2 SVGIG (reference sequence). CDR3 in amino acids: CAWASPGQGYLGFGYTF. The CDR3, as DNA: TGTGCCTGGGCGAGCCCGGGACAGGGTTATTTGGGATTTGGCTACACCTTC.

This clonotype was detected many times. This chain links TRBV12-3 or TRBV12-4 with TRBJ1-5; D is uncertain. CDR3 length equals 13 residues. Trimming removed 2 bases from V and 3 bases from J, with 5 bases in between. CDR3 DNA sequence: TGTGCCAGCAGTTTACAGACCAATCAGCCCCAGCATTTT. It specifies CASSLQTNQPQHF.

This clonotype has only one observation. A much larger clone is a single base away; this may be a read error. CDR3 DNA: TGTGCCAGCAACCTGTTCGAAGGGGGCGAGGGCAATCACCCCCAGCATTTT. It encodes CASNLFEGGEGNHPQHF. The chain links TRBV9 to TRBJ1-5; 7 bases are shared with TRBD1. The CDR3 covers 17 residues. CDR1 is SGDLS, CDR2 YYNGEE, per germline.

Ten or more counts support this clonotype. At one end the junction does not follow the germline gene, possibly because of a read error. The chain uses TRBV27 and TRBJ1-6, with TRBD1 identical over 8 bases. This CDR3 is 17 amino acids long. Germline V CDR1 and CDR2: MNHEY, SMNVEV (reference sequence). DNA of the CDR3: TGTGCCAGCAGTGTATCAGGGGGCATCCTTTCTAATTCACCCCTCCACTTT. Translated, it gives CASSVSGGILSNSPLHF.

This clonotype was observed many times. DNA of the CDR3: TGTGCCAGCAGTGCTCTCGGGGGCACCGGGGAGCTGTTTTTT. It specifies CASSALGGTGELFF. The gene calls are TRBV25-1 and TRBJ2-2; D is possibly TRBD2 (6 bases). Germline V lookup: CDR1 MGHDK, CDR2 SYGVNS. The CDR3 is made up of 14 amino acids. Trimming removed 4 bases at V and 4 bases at J, with 10 bases between.